This TCR beta chain was observed in a study of T cells after yellow fever vaccination. Study summary: SMART-Seq v4 Ultra Low Input served to prepare low-cell-number fractions. The study, taken as a whole, reports: The study noted that FACS-sorted repertoires could contain abundant clonotypes contaminating from the bulk population. Most primary-vaccination clones recurred post-booster (roughly 96% CD4, 88% CD8).

TCRdb analysed the 5' RACE reads with MiXCR anew, one entry per CDR3 protein. The data show 400,000 to 650,000 distinct CDR3 sequences, less than 25% seen once. This CDR3 comprises 15 residues. Trimming took off 6 bases at V and 7 bases at J, with 19 bases between the two ends. The germline gives CDR1 SGHDN, CDR2 FVKESK. In its sample, this clonotype was seen once. Its antigen is unidentified. The rearrangement uses TRBV14 and TRBJ2-1, with D maybe TRBD1 (6 bases). The TCR comes from a man aged 18 to 35 who received the YFV17D yellow fever vaccine. The starting material was PBMCs, obtained roughly 23 days after the first yellow fever vaccination. CDR3 sequence reads: CASSDGAGVGNEQFF. CDR3 coding DNA: TGTGCCAGCAGTGACGGAGCAGGGGTCGGGAATGAGCAGTTCTTC.